This section outlines one T cell receptor beta chain sequence together with its context. This record belongs to a study of blood T cell repertoires in COVID-19. As for the study in general: PBMCs, B-cell-depleted T cells, or T cells were the source of the cDNA or gDNA that made up the material.

Methods used by the authors: The assay estimated nucleated cells by amplifying reference gene primers. Sequencing was performed with immunoSEQ multiplex PCR; in TCRdb, only in-frame clones are kept and a portion is missing. V, J and clone size reflect that table, while D and trimming were determined from the DNA. The table has approximately 41,000 clones, roughly four fifths seen once. Germline values: CDR1 MDHEN, CDR2 SYDVKM. V shed 1 base and J 4 bases; nucleotides not matched to a gene: 4. The CDR3 length is 15 residues. J is TRBJ2-1 and V is TRBV28; 7 positions agree with TRBD2. The sequencing input was peripheral blood. This sequence originates from a man aged 35 to 55 with active or convalescent COVID-19. CDR3 nucleotides: TGTGCCAGCAGTTTATTGGGGGGGGGATACAATGAGCAGTTCTTC. Protein: CASSLLGGGYNEQFF. Full variable domain (remainder filled in from reference TRBV28 and TRBJ2-1): DVKVTQSSRYLVKRTGEKVFLECVQDMDHENMFWYRQDPGLGLRLIYFSYDVKMKEKGDIPEGYSVSREKKERFSLILESASTNQTSMYLCASSLLGGGYNEQFFGPGTRLTVL.